This section outlines one T cell receptor beta chain sequence together with its context. Its matching antigen is unknown. Germline V gene lookup returns CDR1 SGDLS and CDR2 YYNGEE. The CDR3 is 16 amino acids. The J segment lost 5 bases and the V segment lost 3 bases, leaving 12 bases of the junction unmatched. This record comes from a study of cytomegalovirus exposure and HLA in healthy donors. Study-level points and caveats: As was reported, the HLA-A and HLA-B alleles of most subjects were accurately predicted from TCR beta sequences. The number of N-insertions in an Asian-associated ancestry cluster was reportedly below the approximately 600-donor mean in a later analysis. Analysis was performed later, and it showed HLA-associated TCR beta chains to be more clonally expanded than equally common others.

The PCR employed 60 Vbeta primers together with 13 Jbeta primers. Source study methods: Among the unique TCR beta chains that a later analysis counted, about 81 million in all, 10 million to 13 million were shared. Only in-frame clones appear in the TCRdb table, and some are missing; sequencing was by immunoSEQ multiplex PCR. V and J calls and clone size are as listed in that table; D and trimming were resolved from the DNA. In the table there are 100,000 to 150,000 clones, around 70% of which are singletons. The chain uses TRBV9 and TRBJ2-5, with 8 bases identical to TRBD2. The specimen was PBMCs. This clonotype was sampled from a middle-aged man in good health and CMV-seropositive. As DNA, the CDR3 is TGTGCCAGCAGCGGCCCCACTAGCGGAGGAAGGGAGACCCAGTACTTC. This encodes CASSGPTSGGRETQYF.